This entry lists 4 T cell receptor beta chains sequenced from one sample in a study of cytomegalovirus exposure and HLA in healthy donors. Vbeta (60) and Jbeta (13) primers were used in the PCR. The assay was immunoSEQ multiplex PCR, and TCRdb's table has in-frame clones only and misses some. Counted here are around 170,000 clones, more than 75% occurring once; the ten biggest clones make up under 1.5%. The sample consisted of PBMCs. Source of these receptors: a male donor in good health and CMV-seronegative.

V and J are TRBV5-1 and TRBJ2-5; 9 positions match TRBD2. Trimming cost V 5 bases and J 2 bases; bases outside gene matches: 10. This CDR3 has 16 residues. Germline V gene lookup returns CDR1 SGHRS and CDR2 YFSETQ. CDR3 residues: CASRVGIAGVQETQYF. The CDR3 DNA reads TGCGCCAGCAGGGTGGGAATAGCGGGGGTGCAAGAGACCCAGTACTTC.

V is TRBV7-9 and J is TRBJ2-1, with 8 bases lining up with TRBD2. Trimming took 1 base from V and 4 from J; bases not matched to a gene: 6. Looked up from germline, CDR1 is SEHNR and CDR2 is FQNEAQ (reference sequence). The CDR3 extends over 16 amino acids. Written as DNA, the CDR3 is TGTGCCAGCAGCTTAGTTCCGCTAGCGGGTTACAATGAGCAGTTCTTC. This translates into CASSLVPLAGYNEQFF. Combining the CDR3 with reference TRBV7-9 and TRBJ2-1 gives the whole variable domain DTGVSQNPRHKITKRGQNVTFRCDPISEHNRLYWYRQTLGQGPEFLTYFQNEAQLEKSRLLSDRFSAERPKGSFSTLEIQRTEQGDSAMYLCASSLVPLAGYNEQFFGPGTRLTVL.

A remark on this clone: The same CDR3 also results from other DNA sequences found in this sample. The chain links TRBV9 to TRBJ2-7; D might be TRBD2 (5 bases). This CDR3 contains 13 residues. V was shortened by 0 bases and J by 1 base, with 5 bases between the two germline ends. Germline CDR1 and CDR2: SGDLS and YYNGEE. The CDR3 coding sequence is TGTGCCAGCAGCGTAGGAGGGTCCTACGAGCAGTACTTC. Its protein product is CASSVGGSYEQYF. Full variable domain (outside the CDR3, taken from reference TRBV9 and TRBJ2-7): DSGVTQTPKHLITATGQRVTLRCSPRSGDLSVYWYQQSLDQGLQFLIQYYNGEERAKGNILERFSAQQFPDLHSELNLSSLELGDSALYFCASSVGGSYEQYFGPGTRLTVT.

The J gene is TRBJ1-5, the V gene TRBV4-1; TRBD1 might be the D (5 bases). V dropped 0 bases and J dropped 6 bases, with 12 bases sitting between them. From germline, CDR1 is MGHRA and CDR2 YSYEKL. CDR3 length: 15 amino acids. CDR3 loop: CASSQERGVGQPQHF. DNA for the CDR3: TGCGCCAGCAGCCAAGAAAGGGGTGTAGGTCAGCCCCAGCATTTT.